These 10 T cell receptor beta chains were all obtained from the same sample, sequenced in a study of beta chain features in type 1 diabetes. Reverse transcription of all isolated RNA meant that expressed TCRB transcripts were sequenced. Sequenced by immunoSEQ multiplex PCR; TCRdb stores in-frame clones only, minus some. The sample includes some 63,000 clones, around three fifths of them seen just once. Sequencing was carried out using Tregs from blood. The receptors originated from a woman in her late teens or twenties in good health.

This clone appeared a few times. This chain uses TRBV2 with TRBJ2-1; tentative D call: TRBD2 (5 bases). The CDR3 is made up of 14 amino acids. From germline, CDR1 is SNHLY and CDR2 FYNNEI. Trimming pared 8 bases from V and 4 bases from J, leaving 15 bases between. The DNA for the CDR3 is TGTGCCAGCCGCCCCTCGGGGAGATACAATGAGCAGTTCTTC. Its protein product is CASRPSGRYNEQFF. Combining the CDR3 with reference TRBV2 and TRBJ2-1 gives the whole variable domain EPEVTQTPSHQVTQMGQEVILRCVPISNHLYFYWYRQILGQKVEFLVSFYNNEISEKSEIFDDQFSVERPDGSNFTLKIRSTKLEDSAMYFCASRPSGRYNEQFFGPGTRLTVL.

The rearrangement uses TRBV4-1 and TRBJ2-2, with TRBD2 identical over 8 bases. CDR3 length: 15 amino acids. Trimming took 4 bases from V and 6 from J; bases not matched to a gene: 7. The germline gives CDR1 MGHRA, CDR2 YSYEKL. DNA of the CDR3: TGCGCCAGCAGCCTGCCGGGACTAGTTCCCGGGGAGCTGTTTTTT. It is translated as CASSLPGLVPGELFF.

The V gene is TRBV5-4, the J gene TRBJ1-6; D is unresolved. V was trimmed by 4 bases and J by 0 bases, leaving 17 bases between them. Germline V gene sequence: CDR1 SGHNT, CDR2 YYREEE (reference sequence). This CDR3 has 18 amino acids. CDR3 sequence: CASSQNGYPGSYNSPLHF. CDR3 bases: TGTGCCAGCAGCCAGAATGGGTACCCAGGCTCCTATAATTCACCCCTCCACTTT.

The chain couples TRBV2 to TRBJ1-2; no definite D call. CDR1 and CDR2 from the germline V gene are SNHLY and FYNNEI. The CDR3 length is 14 residues. V was cut by 7 bases and J by 4 bases, with 16 bases left in between. The CDR3, as DNA: TGTGCCAGCACATCGGAGCACTCCTCCTATGGCTACACCTTC. It translates to CASTSEHSSYGYTF.

This chain joins TRBV7-9 and TRBJ2-7; 8 nucleotides match TRBD2. Germline V CDR1 and CDR2: SEHNR, FQNEAQ (reference sequence). The CDR3 totals 14 residues. Trimming cost V 4 bases and J 6 bases; bases outside gene matches: 8. The CDR3 loop is CASSSSGSGAEQYF. The CDR3 DNA reads as TGTGCCAGCAGCTCGAGTGGTAGCGGGGCCGAGCAGTACTTC.

The rearrangement joins TRBV11-1 to TRBJ2-5, with 7 bases that match TRBD1. Trimming removed 3 bases from V and 9 bases from J; junction bases left unmatched: 19. CDR3 size: 17 residues. The germline V gene has CDR1 SGHAT and CDR2 FQDESV (reference sequence). The DNA of the CDR3 is TGTGCCAGCAGCTTCGTAACCGGGACAGCACACAGTTTAGCCCAGTACTTC. Translated: CASSFVTGTAHSLAQYF.

This sequence joins TRBV5-1 and TRBJ1-2; D remains ambiguous. Trimming left V 5 bases short and J 8 bases short, with 16 bases between. Germline loops: CDR1 SGHRS, CDR2 YFSETQ. This CDR3 region has 13 residues. In DNA form, the CDR3 reads TGCGCCAGCAGGAGGCTGGAATCCGAGGGCTACACCTTC. This encodes CASRRLESEGYTF.

This clone has just a few counts. This chain uses TRBV7-9 with TRBJ2-5; weak D call: TRBD2 (6 bases). Germline-derived CDR1 and CDR2 are SEHNR and FQNEAQ (reference sequence). The CDR3 extends over 14 amino acids. Trimming took 4 bases from V and 4 from J, leaving 13 bases between them. The CDR3 DNA reads TGTGCCAGCAGCTCGGGACTCCTCCTAGAGACCCAGTACTTC. It yields the protein CASSSGLLLETQYF.

The chain recombines TRBV7-2 with TRBJ2-5, with TRBD2 matching over 10 bases. The CDR3 is 16 amino acids. CDR1 SGHTA and CDR2 FQGNSA come from the germline V gene. After removal of 3 bases from V and 2 bases from J, the junction contained 6 bases not matched to a gene. The CDR3 here is CASSFSTSGLQETQYF. CDR3 nucleotides: TGTGCCAGCAGCTTTTCGACTAGCGGGTTACAAGAGACCCAGTACTTC.

V gene TRBV5-5 combines with J gene TRBJ2-7; the match to TRBD1 covers 8 bases. The germline V gene encodes CDR1 SGHKS and CDR2 YYEKEE (reference sequence). This CDR3 has 15 residues. J lost 2 bases, V lost 4 bases, and 8 bases had no gene match. This CDR3 reads CASSRGPDRAYEQYF. CDR3 sequence (DNA): TGTGCCAGCAGCCGGGGCCCGGACAGGGCCTACGAGCAGTACTTC.